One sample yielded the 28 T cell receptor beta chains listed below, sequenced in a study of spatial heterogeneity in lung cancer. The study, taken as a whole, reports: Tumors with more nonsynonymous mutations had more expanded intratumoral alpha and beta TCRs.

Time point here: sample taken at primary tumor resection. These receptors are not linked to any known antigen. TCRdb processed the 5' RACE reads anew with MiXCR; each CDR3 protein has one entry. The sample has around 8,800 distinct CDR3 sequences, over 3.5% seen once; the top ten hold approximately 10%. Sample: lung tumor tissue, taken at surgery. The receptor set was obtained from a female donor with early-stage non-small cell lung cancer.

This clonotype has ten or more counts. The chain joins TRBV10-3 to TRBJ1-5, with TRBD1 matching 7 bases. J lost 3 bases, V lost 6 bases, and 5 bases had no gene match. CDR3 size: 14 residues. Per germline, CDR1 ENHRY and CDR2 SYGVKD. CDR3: CAIREGQLNQPQHF. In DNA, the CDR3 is TGTGCCATCAGGGAGGGACAGCTCAATCAGCCCCAGCATTTT.

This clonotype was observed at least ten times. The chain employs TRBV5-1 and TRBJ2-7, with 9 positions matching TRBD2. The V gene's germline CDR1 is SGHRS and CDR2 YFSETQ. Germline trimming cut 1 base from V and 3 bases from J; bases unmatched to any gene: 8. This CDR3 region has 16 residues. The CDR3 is CASSLRIAGDSYEQYF. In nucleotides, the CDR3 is TGCGCCAGCAGCTTGCGAATAGCGGGAGATAGCTACGAGCAGTACTTC.

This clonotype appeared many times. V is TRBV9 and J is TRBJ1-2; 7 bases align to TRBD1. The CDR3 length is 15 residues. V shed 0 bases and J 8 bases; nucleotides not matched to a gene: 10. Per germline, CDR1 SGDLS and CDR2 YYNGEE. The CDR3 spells CASSVDPGQGGGYTF. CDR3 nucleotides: TGTGCCAGCAGCGTAGACCCCGGGCAGGGGGGCGGCTACACCTTC.

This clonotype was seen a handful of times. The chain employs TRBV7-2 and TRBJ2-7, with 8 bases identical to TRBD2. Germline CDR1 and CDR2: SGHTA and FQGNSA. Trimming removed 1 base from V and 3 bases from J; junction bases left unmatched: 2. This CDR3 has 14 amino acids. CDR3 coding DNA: TGTGCCAGCAGCTTAGGGCTAGCGGGCTACGAGCAGTACTTC. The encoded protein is CASSLGLAGYEQYF.

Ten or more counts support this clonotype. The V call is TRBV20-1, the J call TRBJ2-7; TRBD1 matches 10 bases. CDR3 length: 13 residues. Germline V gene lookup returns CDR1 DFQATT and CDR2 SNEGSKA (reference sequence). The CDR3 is CSIAGQGGYEQYF. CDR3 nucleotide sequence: TGCAGCATCGCCGGACAGGGGGGCTACGAGCAGTACTTC.

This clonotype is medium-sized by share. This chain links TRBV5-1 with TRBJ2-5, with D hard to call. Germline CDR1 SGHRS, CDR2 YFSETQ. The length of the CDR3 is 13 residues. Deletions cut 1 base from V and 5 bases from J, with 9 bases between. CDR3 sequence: CASSLIGSETQYF. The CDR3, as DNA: TGCGCCAGCAGCTTGATCGGGTCTGAGACCCAGTACTTC.

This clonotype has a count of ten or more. CDR3: CASSYPRSGELFF. CDR3 sequence (DNA): TGTGCCAGCAGCTACCCGCGATCGGGGGAGCTGTTTTTT. V usage is TRBV7-6 and J usage is TRBJ2-2; D not certain. Trimming removed 4 bases at V and 8 bases at J, with 11 bases between. Germline V gene data show CDR1 as SGHVS and CDR2 as FNYEAQ. The CDR3 loop spans 13 amino acids.

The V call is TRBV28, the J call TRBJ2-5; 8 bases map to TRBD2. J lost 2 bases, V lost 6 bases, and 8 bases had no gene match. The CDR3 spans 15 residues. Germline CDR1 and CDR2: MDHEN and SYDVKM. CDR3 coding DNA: TGTGCCAGCAGCCGCCCGGAGCGGGGGCAAGAGACCCAGTACTTC. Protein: CASSRPERGQETQYF.

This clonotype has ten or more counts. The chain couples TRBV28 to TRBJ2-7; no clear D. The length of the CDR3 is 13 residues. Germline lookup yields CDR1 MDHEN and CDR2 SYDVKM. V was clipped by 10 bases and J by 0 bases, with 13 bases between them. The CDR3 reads CANTRPLSYEQYF. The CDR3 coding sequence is TGTGCCAATACCAGACCCCTCTCCTACGAGCAGTACTTC.

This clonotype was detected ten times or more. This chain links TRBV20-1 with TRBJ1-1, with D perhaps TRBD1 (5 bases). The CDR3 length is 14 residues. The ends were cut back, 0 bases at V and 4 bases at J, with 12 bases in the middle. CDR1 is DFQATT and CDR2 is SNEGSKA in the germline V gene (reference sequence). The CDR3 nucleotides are TGCAGTGCTAGAGAGCGGGACGCTCGCACTGAAGCTTTCTTT. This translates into CSARERDARTEAFF.

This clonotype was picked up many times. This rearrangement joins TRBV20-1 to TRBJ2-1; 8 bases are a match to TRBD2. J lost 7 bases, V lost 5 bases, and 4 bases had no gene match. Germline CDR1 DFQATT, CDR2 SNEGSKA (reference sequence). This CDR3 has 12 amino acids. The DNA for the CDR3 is TGCAGTGCTCATACTAGCGGTAATGAGCAGTTCTTC. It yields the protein CSAHTSGNEQFF.

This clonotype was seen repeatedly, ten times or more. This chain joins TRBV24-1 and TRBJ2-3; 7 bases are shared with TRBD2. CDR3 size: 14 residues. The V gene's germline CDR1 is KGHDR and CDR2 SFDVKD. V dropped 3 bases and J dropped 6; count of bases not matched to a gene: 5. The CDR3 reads CATSDSGARDTQYF. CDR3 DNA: TGTGCCACCAGTGATAGCGGGGCCCGGGATACGCAGTATTTT.

CDR3: CASSLDGNTEAFF. The CDR3 coding sequence is TGTGCCAGCAGCTTGGACGGGAACACTGAAGCTTTCTTT. V and J are TRBV13 and TRBJ1-1; no firm D call. Trimming took 3 bases from V and 1 from J, leaving 6 bases between them. The CDR3 has 13 amino acids. Germline V gives CDR1 PRHDT, CDR2 FYEKMQ (reference sequence).

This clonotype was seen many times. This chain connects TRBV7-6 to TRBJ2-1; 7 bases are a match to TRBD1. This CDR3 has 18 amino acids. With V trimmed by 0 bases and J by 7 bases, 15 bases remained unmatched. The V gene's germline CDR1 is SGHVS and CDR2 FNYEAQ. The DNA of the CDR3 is TGTGCCAGCAGCTTAGCTATCCGAGTAGGGGGCGACGGGAATGAGCAGTTCTTC. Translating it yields CASSLAIRVGGDGNEQFF.

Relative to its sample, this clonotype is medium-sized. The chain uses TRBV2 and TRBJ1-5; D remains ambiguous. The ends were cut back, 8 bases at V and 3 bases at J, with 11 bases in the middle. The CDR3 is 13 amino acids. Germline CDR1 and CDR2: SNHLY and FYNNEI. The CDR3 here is CASCTFTNQPQHF. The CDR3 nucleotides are TGTGCCAGCTGCACCTTCACCAATCAGCCCCAGCATTTT.

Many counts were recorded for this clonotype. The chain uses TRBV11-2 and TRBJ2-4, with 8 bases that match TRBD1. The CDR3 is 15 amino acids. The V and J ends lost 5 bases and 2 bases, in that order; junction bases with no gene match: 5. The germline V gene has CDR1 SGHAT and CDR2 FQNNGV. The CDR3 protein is CASSLRTGSKNIQYF. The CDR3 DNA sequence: TGTGCCAGCAGCCTACGGACAGGGTCCAAAAACATTCAGTACTTC. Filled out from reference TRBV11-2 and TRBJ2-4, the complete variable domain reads EAGVAQSPRYKIIEKRQSVAFWCNPISGHATLYWYQQILGQGPKLLIQFQNNGVVDDSQLPKDRFSAERLKGVDSTLKIQPAKLEDSAVYLCASSLRTGSKNIQYFGAGTRLSVL.

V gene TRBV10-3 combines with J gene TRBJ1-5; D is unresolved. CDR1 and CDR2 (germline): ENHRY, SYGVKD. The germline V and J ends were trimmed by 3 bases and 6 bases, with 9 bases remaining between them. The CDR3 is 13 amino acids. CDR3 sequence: CAISDREPQPQHF. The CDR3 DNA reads TGTGCCATCAGTGATCGGGAGCCTCAGCCCCAGCATTTT.

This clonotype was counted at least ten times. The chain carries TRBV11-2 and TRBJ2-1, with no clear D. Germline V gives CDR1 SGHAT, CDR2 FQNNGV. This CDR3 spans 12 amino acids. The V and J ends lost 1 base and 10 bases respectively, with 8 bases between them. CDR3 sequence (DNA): TGTGCCAGCAGCTTAGCCCGTGGGGAGCAGTTCTTC. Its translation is CASSLARGEQFF.

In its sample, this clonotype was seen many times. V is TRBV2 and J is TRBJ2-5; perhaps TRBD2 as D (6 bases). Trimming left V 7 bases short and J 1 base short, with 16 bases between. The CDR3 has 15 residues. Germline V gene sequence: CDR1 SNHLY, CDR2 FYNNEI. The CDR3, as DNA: TGTGCCAGCAAATTTGTTCTAGCGAGCCAAGAGACCCAGTACTTC. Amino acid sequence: CASKFVLASQETQYF.

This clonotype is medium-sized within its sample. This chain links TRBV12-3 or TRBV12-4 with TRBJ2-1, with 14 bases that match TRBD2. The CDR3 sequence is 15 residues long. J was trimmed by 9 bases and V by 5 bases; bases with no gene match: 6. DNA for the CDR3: TGTGCCAGCAGTCTGACTAGCGGGAGGGCCGGTGAGCAGTTCTTC. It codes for CASSLTSGRAGEQFF.

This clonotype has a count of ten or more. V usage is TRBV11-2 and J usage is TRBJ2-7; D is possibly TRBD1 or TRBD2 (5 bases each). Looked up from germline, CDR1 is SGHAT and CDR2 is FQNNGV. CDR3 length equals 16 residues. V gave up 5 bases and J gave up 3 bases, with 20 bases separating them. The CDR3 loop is CASSRGASEANYEQYF. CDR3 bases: TGTGCCAGCAGCCGAGGGGCCTCGGAGGCGAACTACGAGCAGTACTTC. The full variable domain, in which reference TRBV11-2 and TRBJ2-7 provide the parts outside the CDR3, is EAGVAQSPRYKIIEKRQSVAFWCNPISGHATLYWYQQILGQGPKLLIQFQNNGVVDDSQLPKDRFSAERLKGVDSTLKIQPAKLEDSAVYLCASSRGASEANYEQYFGPGTRLTVT.

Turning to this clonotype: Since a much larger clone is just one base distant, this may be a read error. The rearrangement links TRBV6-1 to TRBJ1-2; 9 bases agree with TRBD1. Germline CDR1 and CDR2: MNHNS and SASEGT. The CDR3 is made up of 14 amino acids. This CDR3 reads CASSEYGTGYGYNF. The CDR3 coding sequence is TGTGCCAGCAGTGAATATGGGACAGGGTATGGCTACAACTTC.

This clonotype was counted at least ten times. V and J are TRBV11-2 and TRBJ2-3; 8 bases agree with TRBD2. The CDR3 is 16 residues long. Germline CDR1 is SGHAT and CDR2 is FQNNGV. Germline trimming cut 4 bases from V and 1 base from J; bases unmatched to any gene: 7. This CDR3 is CASSSRGGERTDTQYF. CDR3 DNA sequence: TGTGCCAGCAGCTCCCGGGGGGGGGAGCGCACAGATACGCAGTATTTT.

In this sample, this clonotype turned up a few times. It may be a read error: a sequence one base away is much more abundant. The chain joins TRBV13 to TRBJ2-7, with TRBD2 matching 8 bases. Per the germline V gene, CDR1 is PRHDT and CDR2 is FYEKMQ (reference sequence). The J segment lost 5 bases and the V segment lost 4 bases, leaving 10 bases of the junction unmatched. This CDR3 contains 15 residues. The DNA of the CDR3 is TGTGCCAGCAGCTCAAGAGCGGGAGCCCACGACGAGCAGTACTTC. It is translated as CASSSRAGAHDEQYF.

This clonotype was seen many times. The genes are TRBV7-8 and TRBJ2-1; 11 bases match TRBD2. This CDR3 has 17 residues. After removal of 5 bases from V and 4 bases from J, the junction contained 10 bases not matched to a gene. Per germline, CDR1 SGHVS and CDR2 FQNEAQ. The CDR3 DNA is TGTGCCAGCAGCCCGAGACTAGCGGGATGGGCTTACAATGAGCAGTTCTTC. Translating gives CASSPRLAGWAYNEQFF.

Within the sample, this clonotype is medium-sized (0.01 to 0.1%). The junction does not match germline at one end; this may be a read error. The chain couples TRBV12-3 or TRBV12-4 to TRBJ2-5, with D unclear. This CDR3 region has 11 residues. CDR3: CASSQNQAMAF. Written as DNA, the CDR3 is TGTGCCAGCAGTCAAAACCAGGCTATGGCCTTC.

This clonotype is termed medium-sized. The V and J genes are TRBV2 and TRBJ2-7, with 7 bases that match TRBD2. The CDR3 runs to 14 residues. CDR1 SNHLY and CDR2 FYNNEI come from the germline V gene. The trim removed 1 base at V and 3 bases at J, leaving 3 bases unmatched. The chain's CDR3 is CASSEGGTNYEQYF. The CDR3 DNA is TGTGCCAGCAGTGAAGGGGGGACTAACTACGAGCAGTACTTC.

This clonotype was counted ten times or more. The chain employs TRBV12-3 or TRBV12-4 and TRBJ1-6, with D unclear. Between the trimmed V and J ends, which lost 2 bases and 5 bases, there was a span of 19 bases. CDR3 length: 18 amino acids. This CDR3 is CASSLNWSGRKNNSPLHF. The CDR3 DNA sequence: TGTGCCAGCAGTTTAAACTGGAGCGGACGGAAAAATAATTCACCCCTCCACTTT.